This TCR beta chain stems from a study of cytomegalovirus exposure and HLA in healthy donors. Whole-study findings and limits: The study carried out a later analysis of TCR beta sequences. It associated 16,951 of them with specific HLA alleles at a false discovery rate of 0.05. Reportedly, fewer N-insertions than the approximately 700-donor mean appeared in an Asian-associated ancestry cluster in a later analysis. The investigators catalogued some 150 TCR beta chains as cytomegalovirus-associated.

V gave up 4 bases and J gave up 3 bases; unmatched junction bases: 2. The CDR3 sequence is 14 residues long. Germline CDR1 PRHDT, CDR2 FYEKMQ (reference sequence). PCR involved 60 Vbeta and 13 Jbeta primers. The table came from immunoSEQ multiplex PCR; TCRdb's copy has only in-frame clones and leaves some out. The data show 100,000 to 150,000 clones, around 80% seen once. For this clone: Its antigen is unidentified.

The origin of this receptor is a man under 40 in good health and CMV-seronegative. The chain is built from TRBV13 and TRBJ2-7, with 11 bases identical to TRBD2. The sequenced sample was PBMCs. CDR3 bases: TGTGCCAGCAGCTGGGGACTAGCGGACTACGAGCAGTACTTC. Residues: CASSWGLADYEQYF.